This T cell receptor (beta chain) was retrieved from a study of radiotherapy plus CTLA-4 blockade in lung cancer (dated by TCRdb to 2017 to 2018). About the full investigation: Among enrolled patients, approximately 18% had an objective response and 31% reached disease control. Paper-wide results and their limitations: The strongest predictors of response were reported to be early dynamic shifts in blood T cell clones along with a rise in serum interferon-beta following radiation. After treatment with radiotherapy and ipilimumab, TCR clones that came from tumors expanded in the peripheral blood.

From its cysteine to its phenylalanine, the CDR3 spans 15 amino acids. The read is trimmed to its CDR3 DNA, 45 bases read in frame from base 1. The junction shows trimming of 3 bases on V and 5 bases on J, and the gene matches do not reach 6 bases of it. CDR1 WSHSY and CDR2 SAAADI were looked up in the germline V gene. Library preparation used the immunoSEQ multiplex PCR assay. The immuneACCESS repertoire file appears here via TCRdb, limited to in-frame rearrangements. These files lack a portion of the clones; in checked studies, under half of the deficit traces to unresolved V genes, and the cause of the others is not known. Within this sample are approximately 97,000 clones, with 83% of them counted one time only. The ten largest clones add up to 0.65% to 0.9% of the sample. A note on this clone: Its antigen is still unknown. Base qualities were left out, and no much larger clone turns up one base away.

In this study, focal radiation therapy paired with CTLA-4 blockade (ipilimumab) was tested in patients who had chemo-refractory metastatic non-small-cell lung cancer. The sample consisted of peripheral blood, taken from a patient treated with radiotherapy plus ipilimumab. The TCR comes from a human donor with non-small cell lung cancer who had stable disease on radiotherapy plus ipilimumab. The V gene is TRBV10-2 and the J gene is TRBJ2-3; TRBD1 fits 9 bases in the junction. The DNA is TGCGCCAGCAGTGACCGGGACAGGGTGGGAGATACGCAGTATTTT. It encodes CASSDRDRVGDTQYF.